This T cell receptor beta chain was recovered during a study of OX40 agonist ivuxolimab in advanced cancers. Study overall: The study gave patients intravenous ivuxolimab at 0.01 to 10 mg/kg every 2 weeks.

With regard to this clone: The antigen is undetermined.

Study outcomes and limitations: Some of the nonresponding patients also showed low levels of normalized T-cell clonal expansion.

Profiling relied on immunoSEQ multiplex PCR, and the TCRdb table lists in-frame clones only, not all of them. The table records roughly 20,000 clones, around four fifths of them present only once. The J segment lost 6 bases and the V segment lost 3 bases, leaving 4 bases of the junction unmatched. From germline, CDR1 is MNHEY and CDR2 SVGAGI. The CDR3 spans 15 residues. It was autoimmune disease history or systemic immunosuppression that excluded patients. The material was CD4+ or CD8+ T cells sorted from blood, obtained in a trial of the OX40 agonist ivuxolimab. This sequence joins TRBV6-5 and TRBJ2-7; 14 nucleotides align to TRBD2. This receptor was taken from an adult with an advanced solid tumor such as melanoma, head and neck, liver or kidney cancer. The CDR3 DNA sequence: TGTGCCAGCAGTTATGGACTAGCGGGAGGATCCGAGCAGTACTTC. This codes for CASSYGLAGGSEQYF.